The next 21 T cell receptor beta chains were all read from a single sample in a study of blood T cell repertoires in COVID-19. Profiling relied on immunoSEQ multiplex PCR, and the TCRdb table lists in-frame clones only, not all of them. The sample contains over 300,000 clones, roughly 85% of which appear only once. Sample: peripheral blood. The source of these receptors is a human donor in a cohort sampled during active COVID-19.

This chain connects TRBV7-2 to TRBJ2-4, with D possibly TRBD2 on 7 matching bases. Germline CDR1 is SGHTA and CDR2 is FQGNSA. This CDR3 spans 16 amino acids. Trimming stripped 0 bases from V and 6 bases from J, with 15 bases between. The CDR3 DNA reads as TGTGCCAGCAGCTTAGCACGAGGGGGGGTGGCAAACATTCAGTACTTC. Its protein product is CASSLARGGVANIQYF.

V gene TRBV3-1 (or the pseudogene TRBV3-2) combines with J gene TRBJ1-3, with unresolved D. Germline-derived CDR1 and CDR2 are LGHDT and YNNKEL (reference sequence). This CDR3 comprises 15 residues. The V end was cut by 4 bases, the J end by 0 bases, with 10 bases between. The chain's CDR3 is CASSRTVISGNTIYF. Here the CDR3 DNA reads TGTGCCAGCAGCCGAACAGTAATCTCTGGAAACACCATATATTTT.

The chain couples TRBV24-1 to TRBJ2-7; D is possibly TRBD1 (6 bases). The CDR3 contains 15 residues. V lost 3 bases to trimming and J lost 1 base, with 12 bases between them. Germline CDR1 reads KGHDR; CDR2 reads SFDVKD. The CDR3 is CATSDNRQGSYEQYF. The CDR3 DNA is TGTGCCACCAGTGATAATCGGCAGGGGTCCTACGAGCAGTACTTC.

The chain employs TRBV19 and TRBJ2-2; TRBD2 matches 8 bases. After removal of 6 bases from V and 1 base from J, the junction contained 7 bases not matched to a gene. Germline values: CDR1 LNHDA, CDR2 SQIVND (reference sequence). This CDR3 has 16 amino acids. The CDR3 DNA is TGTGCCAGTAGGTATTTAGCGGGGAGGAACACCGGGGAGCTGTTTTTT. It yields the protein CASRYLAGRNTGELFF.

The V and J genes are TRBV7-9 and TRBJ2-3; 8 nucleotides line up with TRBD1. J gave up 6 bases and V 3 bases, and 8 bases lay outside the gene matches. Per germline, CDR1 SEHNR and CDR2 FQNEAQ (reference sequence). There are 15 residues in the CDR3. In DNA form, the CDR3 reads TGTGCCAGCAGCTTTCGCAGGGGGCAGTCGGATACGCAGTATTTT. Residues: CASSFRRGQSDTQYF.

The chain recombines TRBV27 with TRBJ2-1, with 8 bases that match TRBD2. J lost 6 bases, V lost 4 bases, and 8 bases had no gene match. The V gene's germline CDR1 is MNHEY and CDR2 SMNVEV (reference sequence). The CDR3 is 15 amino acids. CDR3 in DNA: TGTGCCAGCAGTTCTTCAGCGGGGGCCTCCAATGAGCAGTTCTTC. Its protein is CASSSSAGASNEQFF.

The chain has TRBV5-6 and TRBJ1-1; no clear D gene. The CDR3 consists of 14 residues. Per the germline V gene, CDR1 is SGHDT and CDR2 is YYEEEE. With 3 bases removed from V and 11 bases from J, the gap between germline ends came to 20 bases. The CDR3: CASSSGRPREAAFF. The CDR3, as DNA: TGTGCCAGCAGCTCCGGACGTCCCCGGGAGGCGGCTTTCTTT.

This rearrangement joins TRBV25-1 to TRBJ2-7, with 12 bases matching TRBD1. With V trimmed by 3 bases and J by 0 bases, 6 bases remained unmatched. CDR1 is MGHDK and CDR2 is SYGVNS in the germline V gene. The CDR3 totals 17 residues. The CDR3 DNA sequence: TGTGCCAGCAGTGAGTGGGGGACAGGGGGCATCTCCTACGAGCAGTACTTC. The encoded protein is CASSEWGTGGISYEQYF.

The rearrangement uses TRBV5-1 and TRBJ1-4; D is unclear. The CDR3 contains 17 residues. CDR1 is SGHRS and CDR2 is YFSETQ in the germline V gene. Trimming took 0 bases from V and 7 from J, leaving 19 bases between them. The CDR3 DNA follows: TGCGCCAGCAGCTTGGACTCTGTGAGGGCTTCTGGTGAAAAACTGTTTTTT. This sequence encodes CASSLDSVRASGEKLFF.

The CDR3 sequence is CASSLEGQGSYEQYF. The CDR3 nucleotides read TGTGCCAGCAGCTTAGAAGGACAGGGCTCCTACGAGCAGTACTTC. V is TRBV11-2 and J is TRBJ2-7, with TRBD1 matching 8 bases. CDR3 length: 15 amino acids. J gave up 0 bases and V 0 bases, and 1 base lay outside the gene matches. The germline gives CDR1 SGHAT, CDR2 FQNNGV.

The genes are TRBV7-6 and TRBJ1-1, with D possibly matching TRBD1 (5 bases). The CDR3 has 15 residues. Germline V gene sequence: CDR1 SGHVS, CDR2 FNYEAQ. Trimming removed 1 base at V and 0 bases at J, with 9 bases between. The CDR3 DNA reads TGTGCCAGCAGCTTAGAGGCGGACATGAACACTGAAGCTTTCTTT. Protein: CASSLEADMNTEAFF.

This chain connects TRBV5-1 to TRBJ2-3; possibly TRBD1 for D (6 bases). Trimming took off 4 bases at V and 2 bases at J, with 14 bases between the two ends. The germline gives CDR1 SGHRS, CDR2 YFSETQ. The CDR3 has 15 amino acids. CDR3 sequence: CASSVGGGSTDTQYF. Here the CDR3 DNA reads TGCGCCAGCAGCGTTGGTGGGGGCTCCACAGATACGCAGTATTTT.

The CDR3 DNA reads TGTGCCAGCTCTGGACAGGGGGCGACTAATGAAAAACTGTTTTTT. Protein: CASSGQGATNEKLFF. The rearrangement uses TRBV27 and TRBJ1-4, with 11 bases that match TRBD1. This CDR3 has 15 amino acids. From germline, CDR1 is MNHEY and CDR2 SMNVEV (reference sequence). V lost 8 bases, J lost 2 bases, and 4 bases stayed unmatched. Variable domain in full (rest from reference TRBV27 and TRBJ1-4): EAQVTQNPRYLITVTGKKLTVTCSQNMNHEYMSWYRQDPGLGLRQIYYSMNVEVTDKGDVPEGYKVSRKEKRNFPLILESPSPNQTSLYFCASSGQGATNEKLFFGSGTQLSVL.

In its sample, this clone was seen once. This chain joins TRBV19 and TRBJ1-3; TRBD1 agrees at 11 bases. After removal of 4 bases from V and 2 bases from J, the junction contained 7 bases not matched to a gene. The CDR3 runs 17 residues. The germline V gene has CDR1 LNHDA and CDR2 SQIVND (reference sequence). CDR3 sequence (DNA): TGTGCCAGTAGTACTTTTCCGGGACAGGGGGCTGGAAACACCATATATTTT. Its protein product is CASSTFPGQGAGNTIYF.

This chain connects TRBV6-5 to TRBJ1-3; D remains unclear. V lost 10 bases and J lost 0, with 10 bases in between. The CDR3 sequence is 13 residues long. In germline, CDR1 is MNHEY, CDR2 SVGAGI. The CDR3 protein is CATAGFSGNTIYF. For the CDR3, the DNA is TGTGCCACAGCAGGTTTCTCTGGAAACACCATATATTTT.

The V and J genes are TRBV4-1 and TRBJ2-4; D not certain. The CDR3 consists of 15 residues. The V end lost 1 base, the J end lost 6 bases, and 13 bases lay between the germline ends. CDR1 is MGHRA, CDR2 YSYEKL, per germline. As DNA, the CDR3 is TGCGCCAGCAGCCAAGTCATTACTTATTCAAACATTCAGTACTTC. This gives the protein CASSQVITYSNIQYF.

Details on this clone: The sample holds other DNA sequences that translate to the same CDR3. This chain links TRBV5-1 with TRBJ2-7, with D possibly TRBD2 on 5 matching bases. This CDR3 is 13 amino acids long. The germline CDR1 and CDR2 sequences are SGHRS and YFSETQ. Trimming removed 0 bases at V and 2 bases at J, with 6 bases between. The CDR3 loop is CASSLAGTYEQYF. The CDR3 nucleotides read TGCGCCAGCAGCTTGGCCGGGACCTACGAGCAGTACTTC.

This clone showed up just once. V gene TRBV11-1 combines with J gene TRBJ2-7; no definite D call. The CDR3 totals 14 residues. Germline V gene data show CDR1 as SGHAT and CDR2 as FQDESV (reference sequence). V lost 3 bases and J lost 4, with 13 bases in between. CDR3 residues: CASSLRRGTYEQYF. The DNA of the CDR3 is TGTGCCAGCAGCTTGAGGAGAGGAACGTACGAGCAGTACTTC.

J is TRBJ1-1 and V is TRBV6-1; D is undetermined. Germline V gene lookup returns CDR1 MNHNS and CDR2 SASEGT. CDR3 length: 13 residues. V was cut by 3 bases and J by 6 bases, with 11 bases left in between. The CDR3: CASSDPGDAEAFF. The CDR3 bases are TGTGCCAGCAGTGACCCGGGTGATGCTGAAGCTTTCTTT.

This clone has just a few counts. V gene TRBV27 combines with J gene TRBJ1-2, with unresolved D. V lost 3 bases, J lost 3 bases, and 8 bases lay in between. Germline lookup yields CDR1 MNHEY and CDR2 SMNVEV (reference sequence). This CDR3 has 13 amino acids. The CDR3 reads CASSLTFDYGYTF. DNA of the CDR3: TGTGCCAGCAGTTTGACATTCGACTATGGCTACACCTTC.

The chain recombines TRBV30 with TRBJ1-2; 11 nucleotides agree with TRBD1. Germline trimming cut 5 bases from V and 9 bases from J; bases unmatched to any gene: 11. Germline-derived CDR1 and CDR2 are GTSNPN and SVGIG (reference sequence). The CDR3 is 14 amino acids. The DNA for the CDR3 is TGTGCCTGGGTGTCCGGGACAGGGGGAGCTAGCTACACCTTC. This gives the protein CAWVSGTGGASYTF.